One TCR beta chain is described in this entry. Its specificity is not known. This sample is drawn from a study of shared clonotypes between healthy human individuals. Study in general: Samples came from a couple of female and three male donors aged 18 to 49. Each donor had three CD4 naive, three CD4 memory, two CD8 naive and one CD8 memory plate. Study results and caveats: Naive CD4 clonotypes overlapped across a few donors at around 5%. Clonotype sharing across donors was expected to vary with sequencing depth.

Repertoires were generated with immunoSEQ multiplex PCR, while TCRdb's copy carries only in-frame clones and drops some. Found here are about 2.1 million clones, just over 90% of them singletons; the top ten hold under 2%. CD8 cells regarded as naive lacked CD45RO, were positively chosen for CCR7, and omitted terminally differentiated effector memory CD45RA+ cells. The germline V gene encodes CDR1 MNHEY and CDR2 SMNVEV (reference sequence). CDR3 length equals 18 residues. V lost 3 bases and J lost 3, with 23 bases in between. This sequence was found in a man between 18 and 29 years old in good health. Some clones in this sample may be carry-over from other donors' samples. The rearrangement links TRBV27 to TRBJ2-5; D gene ambiguous. The sample taken for sequencing was naive CD8+ T cells from PBMCs. This CDR3 is CASSLSLLAYLGKETQYF. CDR3 in DNA: TGTGCCAGCAGTTTGTCCCTTTTAGCTTACTTGGGGAAAGAGACCCAGTACTTC.